This T cell receptor (beta chain) stems from a study of blood T cell repertoires in COVID-19. Study details: The origin of the acute and convalescent COVID-19 samples was the United States, Italy and Spain.

How the authors handled the data: Amplification with reference gene primers provided the estimates of nucleated cell counts. Measured with immunoSEQ multiplex PCR; TCRdb has only the in-frame clones, and not every one. That table is the source of V, J and clone size, and D and trimming were worked out from the DNA. The sample yields some 230,000 clones, 82% seen once. Germline V gives CDR1 GTSNPN, CDR2 SVGIG (reference sequence). Between the trimmed V and J ends, which lost 7 bases and 6 bases, there was a span of 12 bases. This CDR3 is 11 amino acids long. The V and J genes are TRBV30 and TRBJ1-1; D uncertain. The TCR comes from a woman older than 75 with COVID-19, enrolled during active disease. The sample consisted of peripheral blood. The CDR3 loop is CASATLSEAFF. CDR3 coding DNA: TGTGCCTCCGCTACCTTGTCTGAAGCTTTCTTT.